This T cell receptor beta chain came from a study of blood T cell repertoires in COVID-19. Study background: COVID-19 samples collected from the United States, Italy and Spain covered acute and convalescent phases. PBMCs, B-cell-depleted T cells, or T cells were the source of the cDNA or gDNA that made up the material.

Seattle-derived patients entered the study during active infection and were followed longitudinally. In the authors' workflow: Amplification of reference gene primers was used by the study to estimate nucleated cell counts. Clones were sequenced by immunoSEQ multiplex PCR, and TCRdb holds only the in-frame ones, with some missing. V and J calls and clone size are those listed in that table; D and trimming were worked out from the DNA. The sample has 49,000 or so clones, approximately 85% seen once. In germline, CDR1 is LNHDA, CDR2 SQIVND (reference sequence). V shed 4 bases, J shed 4 bases, and the junction held 7 bases outside the gene matches. The CDR3 extends over 16 amino acids.

Sequencing was carried out using peripheral blood. The receptor comes from a woman of 80 years or more with COVID-19, enrolled during active disease. The rearrangement links TRBV19 to TRBJ1-5; 10 nucleotides match TRBD1. The DNA of the CDR3 is TGTGCCAGTAGTAGACAGGGGGCAAATTGGAATCAGCCCCAGCATTTT. Translating it yields CASSRQGANWNQPQHF.